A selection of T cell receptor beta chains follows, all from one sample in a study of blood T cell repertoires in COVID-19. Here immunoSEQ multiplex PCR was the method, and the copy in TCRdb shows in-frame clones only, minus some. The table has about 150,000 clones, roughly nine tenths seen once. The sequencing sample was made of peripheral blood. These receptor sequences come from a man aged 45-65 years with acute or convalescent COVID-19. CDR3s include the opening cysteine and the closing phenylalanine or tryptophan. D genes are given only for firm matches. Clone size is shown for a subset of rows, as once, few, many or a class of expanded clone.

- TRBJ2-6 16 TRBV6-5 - CASSYLGDVESNVLTF TGTGCCAGCAGTTACCTAGGGGATGTTGAGTCCAACGTCCTGACTTTC
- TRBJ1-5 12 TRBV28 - CASYREYQPQHF TGTGCCAGCTACAGGGAATATCAGCCCCAGCATTTT
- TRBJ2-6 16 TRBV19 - CASTRTDSSGANVLTF TGTGCCAGTACCCGGACAGATTCCTCTGGGGCCAACGTCCTGACTTTC
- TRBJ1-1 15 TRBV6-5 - CASSYSVGLNTEAFF TGTGCCAGCAGTTACTCGGTGGGACTAAACACTGAAGCTTTCTTT
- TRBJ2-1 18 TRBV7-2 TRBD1 CASSLGPPGTGGYNEQFF TGTGCCAGCAGCTTAGGTCCACCCGGGACAGGGGGATACAATGAGCAGTTCTTC
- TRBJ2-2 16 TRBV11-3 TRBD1 CASRPGQGAGTGELFF TGTGCCAGCAGACCCGGACAGGGGGCGGGCACCGGGGAGCTGTTTTTT
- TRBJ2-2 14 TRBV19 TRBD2 CASSTGGNTGELFF TGTGCCAGTAGTACGGGGGGAAACACCGGGGAGCTGTTTTTT
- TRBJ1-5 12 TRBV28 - CASSPRGGPQHF TGTGCCAGCAGTCCTCGGGGGGGGCCCCAGCATTTT
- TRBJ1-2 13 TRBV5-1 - CASSSRVHYGYTF TGCGCCAGCAGCTCCAGGGTTCACTATGGCTACACCTTC
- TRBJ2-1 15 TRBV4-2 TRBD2 CASSQGLAGGDEQFF TGTGCCAGCAGCCAAGGACTAGCGGGGGGGGACGAGCAGTTCTTC
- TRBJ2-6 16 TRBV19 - CASSFGPSSGANVLTF TGTGCCAGTAGCTTCGGCCCTAGCTCTGGGGCCAACGTCCTGACTTTC
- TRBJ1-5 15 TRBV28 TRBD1 CASSPRTGSNQPQHF TGTGCCAGCAGTCCCCGGACAGGGAGCAATCAGCCCCAGCATTTT
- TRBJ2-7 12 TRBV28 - CASRLPGSEQYF TGTGCCAGCAGATTGCCGGGGAGTGAGCAGTACTTC
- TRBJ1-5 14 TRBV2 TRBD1 CASRAGQGLQPQHF TGTGCCAGCAGGGCGGGACAGGGTCTCCAGCCCCAGCATTTT
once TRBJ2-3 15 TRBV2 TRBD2 CASSMTSGPTDTQYF TGTGCCAGCAGTATGACTAGCGGACCTACAGATACGCAGTATTTT
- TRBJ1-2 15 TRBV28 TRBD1 CASRFPGTGDGGYTF TGTGCCAGCAGGTTTCCCGGGACAGGCGATGGGGGCTACACCTTC
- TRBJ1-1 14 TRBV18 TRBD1 CASSLTDRDTEAFF TGTGCCAGCTCGCTAACCGACAGGGACACTGAAGCTTTCTTT
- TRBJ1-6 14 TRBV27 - CASSSDRPNSPLHF TGTGCCAGCAGTTCAGACAGGCCTAATTCACCCCTCCACTTT
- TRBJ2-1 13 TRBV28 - CASAESSYNEQFF TGTGCCAGCGCGGAAAGCTCCTACAATGAGCAGTTCTTC
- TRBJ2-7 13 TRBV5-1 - CASKPSPNYEQYF TGCGCCAGCAAGCCCTCACCTAACTACGAGCAGTACTTC
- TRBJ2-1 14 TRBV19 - CASSNRLEWDEQFF TGTGCCAGTAGTAACCGACTAGAATGGGATGAGCAGTTCTTC
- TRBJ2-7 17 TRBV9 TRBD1 CASSVATGGQSSYEQYF TGTGCCAGCAGCGTAGCGACAGGGGGACAGAGCTCCTACGAGCAGTACTTC
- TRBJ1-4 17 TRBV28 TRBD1 CASGVLTGAWGNEKLFF TGTGCCAGCGGAGTTTTGACAGGGGCATGGGGTAATGAAAAACTGTTTTTT
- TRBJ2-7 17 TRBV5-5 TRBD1 CASSPGTGGAEAYEQYF TGTGCCAGCAGCCCAGGGACAGGGGGCGCCGAGGCCTACGAGCAGTACTTC
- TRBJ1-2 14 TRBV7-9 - CASTRGGGLYGYTF TGTGCCAGCACCCGGGGGGGAGGACTCTATGGCTACACCTTC
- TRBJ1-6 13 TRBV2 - CASSAGPYSPLHF TGTGCCAGCAGTGCGGGTCCCTATTCACCCCTCCACTTT
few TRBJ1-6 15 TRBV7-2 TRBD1 CASSLTTGGNSPLHF TGTGCCAGCAGCTTAACGACAGGGGGAAATTCACCCCTCCACTTT
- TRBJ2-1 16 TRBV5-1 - CASSPTGGGGYNEQFF TGCGCCAGCAGCCCGACGGGGGGCGGGGGATACAATGAGCAGTTCTTC
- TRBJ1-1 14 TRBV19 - CASSILEGYTEAFF TGTGCCAGTAGTATACTGGAGGGGTACACTGAAGCTTTCTTT
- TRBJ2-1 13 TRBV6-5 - CASSQGGPNEQFF TGTGCCAGCAGCCAGGGAGGTCCCAATGAGCAGTTCTTC
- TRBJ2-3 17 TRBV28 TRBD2 CASSTPSGQRGINTQYF TGTGCCAGCAGTACACCCAGTGGACAGCGGGGGATTAATACGCAGTATTTT